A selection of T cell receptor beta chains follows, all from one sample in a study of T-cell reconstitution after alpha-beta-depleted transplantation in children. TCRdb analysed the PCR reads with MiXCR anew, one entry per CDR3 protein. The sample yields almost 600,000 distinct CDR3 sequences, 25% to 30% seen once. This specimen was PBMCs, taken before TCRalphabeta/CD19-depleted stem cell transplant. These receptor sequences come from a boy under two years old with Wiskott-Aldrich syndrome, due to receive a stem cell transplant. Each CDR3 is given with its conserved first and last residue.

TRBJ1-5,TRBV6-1,CASSDHDREGLGPQHF
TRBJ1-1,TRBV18,CASSQDSEAFF
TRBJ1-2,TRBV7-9,CASSLAGVNNYGYTF
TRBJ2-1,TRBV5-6,CASNALAGFYNEQFF
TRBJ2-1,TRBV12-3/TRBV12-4,CASSFLFIYNEQFF
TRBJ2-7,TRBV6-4,CASSDYQGMFSYEQYF
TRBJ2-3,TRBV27,CASSPGPRAGGQYF
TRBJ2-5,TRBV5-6,CASARLAGGIKETQYF
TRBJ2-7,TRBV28,CASHDRGPKDEQYF
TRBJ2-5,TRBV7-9,CASTRTSGQETQYF
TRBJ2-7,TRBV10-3,CASNRDRGQYEQYF
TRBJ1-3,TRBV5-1,CASSLEDTIYF
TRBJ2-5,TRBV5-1,CASSLVSREETQYF
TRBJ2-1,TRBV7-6,CASSSQVMGNEQFF
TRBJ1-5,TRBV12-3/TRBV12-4,CASTRYPQPQHF
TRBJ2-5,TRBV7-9,CASSLWGSGETQYF
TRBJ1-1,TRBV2,CASLDRRNTEAFF
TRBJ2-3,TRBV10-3,CAISGQLGSTDTQYF
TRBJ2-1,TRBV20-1,CSARLAVINNEQFF
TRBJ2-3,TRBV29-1,CSVIAGEGDTQYF
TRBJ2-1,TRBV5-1,CASSFRGGGGSEQFF
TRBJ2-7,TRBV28,CASSNVVAGSYEQYF
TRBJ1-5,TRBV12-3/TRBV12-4,CASRGDRGYGGNQPQHF
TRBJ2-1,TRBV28,CASSLSDRYSDEQFF
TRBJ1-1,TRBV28,CAGGSRMNTEAFF
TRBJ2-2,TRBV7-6,CASSYGLARRSGELFF
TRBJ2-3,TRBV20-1,CSASILAGDTGTQYF
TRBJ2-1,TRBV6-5,CASSYSNIGANEQFF
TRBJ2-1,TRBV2,CASSDGGRWRDNEQFF
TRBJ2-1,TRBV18,CASSPLAAGAYNEQFF
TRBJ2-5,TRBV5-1,CASSLVGGSDAETQYF
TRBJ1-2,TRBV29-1,CSVGHRSKEGYTF
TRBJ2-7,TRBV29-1,CSAEGGTYEQYF
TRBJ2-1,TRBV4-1,CASSRGLDEQFF
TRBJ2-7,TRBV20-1,CSAGPGQGLFEQYF
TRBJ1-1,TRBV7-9,CASSLKSGGTEAFF
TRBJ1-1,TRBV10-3,CAISELQGGNTEAFF
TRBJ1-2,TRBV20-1,CSSRDYKDFGYTF
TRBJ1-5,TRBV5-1,CASSRTGEGQPQHF
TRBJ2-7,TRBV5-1,CASTLSTGATYEQYF
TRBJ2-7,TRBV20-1,CSASRLALNEQYF
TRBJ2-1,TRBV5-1,CASSLGGVAGAYEQFF
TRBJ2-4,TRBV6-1,CASARDRPLDIQYF
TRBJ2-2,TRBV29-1,CSVNSGVNTGELFF
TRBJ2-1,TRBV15,CATSRSPGLESVQFF
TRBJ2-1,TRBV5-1,CASSTRTGGNEQFF
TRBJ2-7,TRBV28,CASSFDSTLRGQYF
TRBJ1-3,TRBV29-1,CSVSSNPRHSGNTIYF
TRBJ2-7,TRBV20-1,CSARNPAGGGYEQYF
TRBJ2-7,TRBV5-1,CASSLLADSNYEQYF
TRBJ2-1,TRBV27,CASSQGRNYNEQFF
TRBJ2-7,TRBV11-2,CASSWTRASGEQYF
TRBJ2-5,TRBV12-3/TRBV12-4,CASRRSTERSQYF
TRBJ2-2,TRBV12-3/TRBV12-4,CASRGQNTGELFF
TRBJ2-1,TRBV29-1,CSVWTSGTLNEQFF